Listed below are T cell receptor beta chains from one sample, sequenced in a study of blood T cell repertoires in COVID-19. Sequencing used immunoSEQ multiplex PCR; TCRdb keeps in-frame clones, though not all of them. In the table there are 130,000 or so clones, about 70% of which are singletons. The specimen was peripheral blood. The receptors originated from a woman in her 70s with acute or convalescent COVID-19. Each CDR3 is given with its conserved first and last residue. The D gene is left open where the match is weak.

d_call cdr3_length j_call v_call cdr3_aa
- 16 TRBJ1-4 TRBV28 CASSLTPPGGGEKLFF
- 12 TRBJ1-1 TRBV28 CASMGQNTEAFF
TRBD1 22 TRBJ2-7 TRBV6-6 CASSRRSGTGGPGYPGSYEQYF
- 18 TRBJ2-6 TRBV4-2 CASSQEGLGATGANVLTF
TRBD2 16 TRBJ2-1 TRBV6-1 CASSEYAGGLYNEQFF
- 12 TRBJ2-7 TRBV10-3 CAISESLYEQYF
TRBD1 14 TRBJ2-1 TRBV5-1 CASSLRDSYNEQFF
TRBD1 13 TRBJ1-2 TRBV2 CASKFDRGHGYTF
- 13 TRBJ1-6 TRBV2 CASSERRDSPLHF
TRBD1 15 TRBJ1-4 TRBV2 CASSELGTGEEKLFF
TRBD1 14 TRBJ1-1 TRBV19 CASNYRGGNTEAFF
TRBD1 17 TRBJ1-3 TRBV3-1/TRBV3-2 CASSQAYGDSSGNTIYF
- 15 TRBJ1-1 TRBV4-1 CASSQEGNLNTEAFF
TRBD2 20 TRBJ2-3 TRBV24-1 CATSDPGFGSGRSSTDTQYF
TRBD2 14 TRBJ2-3 TRBV7-9 CASSRSGRVDTQYF
- 13 TRBJ2-1 TRBV3-1/TRBV3-2 CASSQGSRSEQFF
- 14 TRBJ1-1 TRBV27 CASSLFKGVTEAFF
- 13 TRBJ2-1 TRBV6-5 CASSPNSYNEQFF
- 14 TRBJ1-2 TRBV4-3 CASSQDLQSYGYTF
TRBD2 14 TRBJ2-3 TRBV5-4 CASSFRGGTDTQYF
TRBD1 17 TRBJ1-6 TRBV5-6 CASSGQGAQTYNSPLHF
- 14 TRBJ2-7 TRBV27 CASSPGFPSYEQYF
TRBD1 17 TRBJ1-2 TRBV5-4 CASSLGDRGPPNYGYTF
- 14 TRBJ2-7 TRBV7-2 CASSSRQPTYEQYF
- 14 TRBJ2-2 TRBV5-8 CASSYETVPGELFF
TRBD2 22 TRBJ2-4 TRBV5-1 CASSLEPAGLAGSGSAKNIQYF
- 13 TRBJ2-5 TRBV7-8 CASTPGVLETQYF
TRBD1 15 TRBJ2-7 TRBV11-2 CASSWITGGKDEQYF
TRBD2 14 TRBJ2-1 TRBV27 CASSLELGTSRQFF
- 14 TRBJ1-1 TRBV18 CASSPQGGTTEAFF
- 13 TRBJ1-5 TRBV5-4 CASSSGRNQPQHF